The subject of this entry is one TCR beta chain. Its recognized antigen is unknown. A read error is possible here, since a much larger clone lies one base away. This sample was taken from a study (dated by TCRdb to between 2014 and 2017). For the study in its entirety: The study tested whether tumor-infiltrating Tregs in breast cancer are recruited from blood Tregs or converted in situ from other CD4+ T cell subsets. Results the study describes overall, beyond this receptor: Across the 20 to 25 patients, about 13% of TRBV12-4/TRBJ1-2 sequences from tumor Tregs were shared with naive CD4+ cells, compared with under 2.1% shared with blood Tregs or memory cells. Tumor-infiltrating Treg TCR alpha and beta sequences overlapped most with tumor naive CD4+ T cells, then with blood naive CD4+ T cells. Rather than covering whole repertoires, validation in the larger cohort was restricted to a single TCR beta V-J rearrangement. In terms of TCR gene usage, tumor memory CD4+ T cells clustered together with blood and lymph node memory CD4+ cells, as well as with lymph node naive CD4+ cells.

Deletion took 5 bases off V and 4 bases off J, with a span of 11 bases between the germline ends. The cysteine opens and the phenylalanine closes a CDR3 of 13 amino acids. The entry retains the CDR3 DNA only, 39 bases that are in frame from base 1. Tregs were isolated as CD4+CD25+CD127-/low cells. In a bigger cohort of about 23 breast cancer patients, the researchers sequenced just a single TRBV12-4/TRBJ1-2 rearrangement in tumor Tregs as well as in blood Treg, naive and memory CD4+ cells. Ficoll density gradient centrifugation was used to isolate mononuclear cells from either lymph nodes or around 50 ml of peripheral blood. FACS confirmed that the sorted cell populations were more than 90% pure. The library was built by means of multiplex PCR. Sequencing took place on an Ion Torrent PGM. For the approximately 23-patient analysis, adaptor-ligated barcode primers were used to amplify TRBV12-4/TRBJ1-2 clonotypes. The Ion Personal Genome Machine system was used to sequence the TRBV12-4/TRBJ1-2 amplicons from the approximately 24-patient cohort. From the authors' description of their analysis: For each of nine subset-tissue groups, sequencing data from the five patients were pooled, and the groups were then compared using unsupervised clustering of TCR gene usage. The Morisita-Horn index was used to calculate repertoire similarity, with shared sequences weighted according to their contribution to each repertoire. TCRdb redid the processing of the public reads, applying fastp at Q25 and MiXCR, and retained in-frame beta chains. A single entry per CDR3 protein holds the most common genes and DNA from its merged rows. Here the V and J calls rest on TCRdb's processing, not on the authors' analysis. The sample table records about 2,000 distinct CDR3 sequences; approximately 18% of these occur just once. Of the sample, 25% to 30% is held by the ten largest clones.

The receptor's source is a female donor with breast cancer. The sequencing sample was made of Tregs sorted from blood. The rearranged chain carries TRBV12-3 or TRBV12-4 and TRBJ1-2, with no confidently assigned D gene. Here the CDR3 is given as CASSPAFVYGYTF. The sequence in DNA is TGTGCCAGCAGTCCCGCCTTCGTCTATGGCTACACCTTC.